This record looks at one T cell receptor (beta chain) sequence and its context. This clonotype was counted a single time. Its antigen is still unknown. One base away there is no much larger clone; base qualities are not given. One read yields weak evidence. Expansion of CD8+CD57+ cells had been shown by flow cytometry in the patients chosen for sequencing. Severe acquired aplastic anemia was diagnosed in all patients according to International Study of Aplastic Anemia and Agranulocytosis and Camitta criteria. Patients had received no therapy at the time of blood sampling. TCR repertoires of sorted CD4+ and CD8+ blood T cells from severe aplastic anemia patients and healthy subjects were deep-sequenced in the study. Patients were enrolled under clinicaltrials.gov protocols 00001620, 01623167, 00001397, 00071045, 00081523 and 00961064 in the USA. Ficoll-Paque density gradient centrifugation was used to isolate peripheral blood mononuclear cells. Before DNA extraction, CD4+ and CD8+ T cells were sorted by FACS or by magnetic beads.

The sample comes from a study of CD8+CD57+ T cells in acquired aplastic anemia (dated 2018 in TCRdb). With respect to the entire study: Extracted DNA from sorted CD4+ and CD8+ cells averaged around 3.2 ug, ranging from about 0.17 to 27.4 ug. A CD8+CD57+ expansion meant a frequency higher than the mean frequency seen in healthy subjects. Study-wide conclusions, independent of this receptor: Between patients and healthy controls, no significant difference in CD8+ Simpson's diversity was found (P=0.060). Around 27 CD8+ CDR3 sequences were found to be shared between patients and controls, but these sequences appeared to be highly expressed in patients and within the immunodominant clones of the patients.

Genomic DNA was used as template for profiling of TCR beta VDJ combinations and CDR3 sequences. TCR repertoire sequencing was run on an Illumina HiSeq 2000. On the authors' methods: TRBV/TRBJ rearrangement plots, CDR3 size and DJ length profiles, and Simpson's diversity index were used to assess repertoires. Whichever DNA sequence was most abundant in the deep sequencing data was defined as the immunodominant clone. CDR3 amino acid sequences were checked for sharing between subjects and were compared against published repertoires and the VDJdb database. The raw public data were reprocessed by TCRdb itself: fastp quality trimming at Q25, MiXCR clonotype calling, in-frame beta chains only. Entries are consolidated by CDR3 protein sequence, retaining the most common genes and DNA. V and J calls and clone size were set by TCRdb, not the authors. The sample data list 250,000 to 350,000 distinct CDR3 sequences, and 45% to 65% of these were observed just once. The ten most abundant clones make up 1.3% of the sample.

The TCR originated in a human donor with aplastic anemia. Sequencing was carried out using sorted CD4+, CD8+, or CD8+CD57+ T cells (not recorded which) from PBMCs.

The DNA reads as follows: TGTGCCAGCAGAAGCCGGGTCACCTTCTATGGCTACACCTTC. This gives the protein CASRSRVTFYGYTF. The chain is made from TRBV25-1 and TRBJ1-2, with no reliable assignment of the D segment. From cysteine to phenylalanine, the CDR3 is 14 amino acids long. The only DNA kept is the CDR3, 42 bases in frame from the first base. Taken from the germline V gene, the CDR1 and CDR2 loops are MGHDK and SYGVNS. V and J are truncated by 6 bases and 4 bases respectively, leaving an intervening sequence of 15 bases.